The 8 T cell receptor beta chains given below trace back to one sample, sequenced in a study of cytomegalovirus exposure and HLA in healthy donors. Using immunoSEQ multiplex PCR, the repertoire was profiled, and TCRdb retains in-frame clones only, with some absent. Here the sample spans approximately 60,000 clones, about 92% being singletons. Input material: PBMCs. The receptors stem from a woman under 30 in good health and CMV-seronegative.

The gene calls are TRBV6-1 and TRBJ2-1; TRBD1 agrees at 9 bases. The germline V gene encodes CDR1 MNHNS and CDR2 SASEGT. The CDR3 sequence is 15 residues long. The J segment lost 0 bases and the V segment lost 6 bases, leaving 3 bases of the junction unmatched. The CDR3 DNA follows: TGTGCCAGCAGCCCGGGACAGGGCTCCTACAATGAGCAGTTCTTC. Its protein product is CASSPGQGSYNEQFF.

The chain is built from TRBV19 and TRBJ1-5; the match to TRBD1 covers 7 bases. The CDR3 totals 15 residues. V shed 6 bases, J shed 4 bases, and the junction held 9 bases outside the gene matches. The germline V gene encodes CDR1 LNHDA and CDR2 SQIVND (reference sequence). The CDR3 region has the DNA TGTGCCAGTAGGCCCGACAGGGTCAGGAATCAGCCCCAGCATTTT. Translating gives CASRPDRVRNQPQHF.

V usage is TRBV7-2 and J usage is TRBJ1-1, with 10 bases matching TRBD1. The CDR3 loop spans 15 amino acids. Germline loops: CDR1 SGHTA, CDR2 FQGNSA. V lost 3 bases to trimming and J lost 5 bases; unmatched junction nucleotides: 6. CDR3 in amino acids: CASSLVTGGLTEAFF. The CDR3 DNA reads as TGTGCCAGCAGCTTGGTGACAGGGGGCCTAACTGAAGCTTTCTTT.

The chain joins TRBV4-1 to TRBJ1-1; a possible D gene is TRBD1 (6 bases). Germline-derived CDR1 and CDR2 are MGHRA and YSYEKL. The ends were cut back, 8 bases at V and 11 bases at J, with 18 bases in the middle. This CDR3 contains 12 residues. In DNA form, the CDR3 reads TGCGCCAGCCGGGGGGCCGAGGCACCGGCTTTCTTT. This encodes CASRGAEAPAFF.

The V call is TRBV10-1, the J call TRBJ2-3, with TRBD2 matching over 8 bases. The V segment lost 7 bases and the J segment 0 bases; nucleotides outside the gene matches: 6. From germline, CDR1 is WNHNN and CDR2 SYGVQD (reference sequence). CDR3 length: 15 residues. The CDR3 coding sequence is TGCGCCAGCATTTATAGCGGGGTTAGCACAGATACGCAGTATTTT. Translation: CASIYSGVSTDTQYF.

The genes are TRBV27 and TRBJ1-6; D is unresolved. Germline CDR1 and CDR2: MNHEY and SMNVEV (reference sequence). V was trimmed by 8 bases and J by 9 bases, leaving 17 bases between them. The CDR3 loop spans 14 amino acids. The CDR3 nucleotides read TGTGCCAGCCGGGGTTGGGGTGAACCTTCACCCCTCCACTTT. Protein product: CASRGWGEPSPLHF.

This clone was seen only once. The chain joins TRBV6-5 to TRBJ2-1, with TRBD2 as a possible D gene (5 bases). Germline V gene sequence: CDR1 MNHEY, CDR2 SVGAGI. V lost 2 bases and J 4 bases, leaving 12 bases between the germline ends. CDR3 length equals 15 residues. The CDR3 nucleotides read TGTGCCAGCAGTTACGGGGAACTAGGTTACAATGAGCAGTTCTTC. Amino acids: CASSYGELGYNEQFF.

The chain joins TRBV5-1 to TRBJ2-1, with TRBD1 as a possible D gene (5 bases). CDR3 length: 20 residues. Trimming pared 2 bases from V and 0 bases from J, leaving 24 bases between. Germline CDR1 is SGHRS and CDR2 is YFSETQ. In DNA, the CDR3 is TGCGCCAGCAGCTTTGAAGGTAGTGGGGCACTTGTCGGCTCCTACAATGAGCAGTTCTTC. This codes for CASSFEGSGALVGSYNEQFF.